The 25 T cell receptor beta chains reported below all come from one sample, sequenced in a study of beta chain features in type 1 diabetes. Study-wide results and limits: Type 1 diabetes patients had moderately but significantly shorter TCRB CDR3s in all four CD4+ subsets.

Their specific antigens are unknown. What was sequenced were expressed TCRB transcripts, since all of the isolated RNA had been reverse transcribed. Sequencing was performed with immunoSEQ multiplex PCR; in TCRdb, only in-frame clones are kept and a portion is missing. This repertoire shows 300,000 to 350,000 clones, approximately 13% found once; its top ten account for 0.015%. Sequencing input: naive CD4+ T cells from blood. The receptors here all came from a woman aged 18 to 35 with type 1 diabetes.

This clone was detected only once. The chain employs TRBV18 and TRBJ2-1; TRBD1 is a possible D gene (5 bases). CDR1 is KGHSH, CDR2 LQKENI, per germline. This CDR3 has 16 amino acids. V was shortened by 0 bases and J by 5 bases, with 14 bases between the two germline ends. CDR3 amino acids: CASSPPNQGGHNEQFF. CDR3 coding DNA: TGTGCCAGCTCACCACCGAATCAGGGTGGCCACAATGAGCAGTTCTTC.

This clone was seen a handful of times. One junction end does not reproduce the germline sequence, and a read error may be involved. The V call is TRBV11-2, the J call TRBJ1-2, with D tentatively TRBD1 (5 bases). This CDR3 is 11 amino acids long. Germline V gives CDR1 SGHAT, CDR2 FQNNGV. In DNA form, the CDR3 reads TGTGCCAGCAGCTTAGTTCAGGGAAGTTACTTC. Translation gives CASSLVQGSYF.

V gene TRBV11-1 combines with J gene TRBJ2-1; 9 bases are a match to TRBD2. This CDR3 spans 15 amino acids. With V trimmed by 2 bases and J by 7 bases, 6 bases remained unmatched. Looked up from germline, CDR1 is SGHAT and CDR2 is FQDESV (reference sequence). Here the CDR3 reads CASSLWPSGMNEQFF. The DNA for the CDR3 is TGTGCCAGCAGCTTATGGCCTAGCGGGATGAATGAGCAGTTCTTC.

This clone was counted only a few times. The rearrangement joins TRBV28 to TRBJ2-1; D not certain. Germline V lookup: CDR1 MDHEN, CDR2 SYDVKM. V was shortened by 3 bases and J by 3 bases, with 9 bases between the two germline ends. The length of the CDR3 is 14 residues. Here the CDR3 DNA reads TGTGCCAGCAGTTTCGCTGGGCTCTACAATGAGCAGTTCTTC. Its translation is CASSFAGLYNEQFF.

There are a few counts of this clone. The chain couples TRBV9 to TRBJ2-7; no reliable D call. The V end was cut by 0 bases, the J end by 4 bases, with 14 bases between. The CDR3 length is 15 residues. Per the germline V gene, CDR1 is SGDLS and CDR2 is YYNGEE. DNA of the CDR3: TGTGCCAGCAGCGTAGCAGATGGCAGGATTTACGAGCAGTACGTC. Translation gives CASSVADGRIYEQYV.

This clone came up a few times. The V and J genes are TRBV7-2 and TRBJ2-1; 8 positions match TRBD2. Germline CDR1 reads SGHTA; CDR2 reads FQGNSA. The CDR3 length is 15 residues. Losses at the gene ends were 5 bases for V and 6 bases for J; bases not matched to a gene: 9. The CDR3 is CASSDGAGVPNEQFF. CDR3 in DNA: TGTGCCAGCAGCGATGGAGCGGGAGTACCCAATGAGCAGTTCTTC.

This clone was observed a few times. This rearrangement joins TRBV4-3 to TRBJ2-3; 8 nucleotides agree with TRBD1. The CDR3 has 14 amino acids. V was clipped by 2 bases and J by 5 bases; unmatched bases: 3. The germline V gene encodes CDR1 LGHNA and CDR2 YSLEER. For the CDR3, the DNA is TGCGCCAGCAGCCAACGACAGGGGATAGATACGCAGTATTTT. It encodes CASSQRQGIDTQYF.

The gene calls are TRBV19 and TRBJ2-5; D remains unclear. Between the trimmed V and J ends, which lost 2 bases and 4 bases, there was a span of 8 bases. Per germline, CDR1 LNHDA and CDR2 SQIVND (reference sequence). The CDR3 contains 13 residues. This CDR3 is CASSISPGETQYF. The CDR3 DNA is TGTGCCAGTAGTATAAGCCCGGGAGAGACCCAGTACTTC. The complete variable domain, with remaining parts taken from reference TRBV19 and TRBJ2-5, reads DGGITQSPKYLFRKEGQNVTLSCEQNLNHDAMYWYRQDPGQGLRLIYYSQIVNDFQKGDIAEGYSVSREKKESFPLTVTSAQKNPTAFYLCASSISPGETQYFGPGTRLLVL.

This clone was observed a handful of times. The genes are TRBV5-4 and TRBJ2-6, with 9 bases fitting TRBD1. Germline CDR1 SGHNT, CDR2 YYREEE (reference sequence). Trimming took 4 bases from V and 2 from J; bases not matched to a gene: 13. This CDR3 is built from 19 residues. The CDR3 coding sequence is TGTGCCAGCAGCCCCTTCGCGGGGACAGGGATGCCTGGGGCCAACGTCCTGACTTTC. It codes for CASSPFAGTGMPGANVLTF. The full variable domain, rest sourced from reference TRBV5-4 and TRBJ2-6, is ETGVTQSPTHLIKTRGQQVTLRCSSQSGHNTVSWYQQALGQGPQFIFQYYREEENGRGNFPPRFSGLQFPNYSSELNVNALELDDSALYLCASSPFAGTGMPGANVLTFGAGSRLTVL.

The rearrangement links TRBV2 to TRBJ2-2; 7 bases align to TRBD1. After removal of 8 bases from V and 6 bases from J, the junction contained 12 bases not matched to a gene. The V gene's germline CDR1 is SNHLY and CDR2 FYNNEI. The CDR3 has 15 residues. CDR3 bases: TGTGCCAGCTCTAGACAGGGACGGGGCCCCGGGGAGCTGTTTTTT. Translating gives CASSRQGRGPGELFF. Full variable domain (remainder filled in from reference TRBV2 and TRBJ2-2): EPEVTQTPSHQVTQMGQEVILRCVPISNHLYFYWYRQILGQKVEFLVSFYNNEISEKSEIFDDQFSVERPDGSNFTLKIRSTKLEDSAMYFCASSRQGRGPGELFFGEGSRLTVL.

The V gene is TRBV19, the J gene TRBJ2-2, with D possibly being TRBD2 (5 bases). Germline CDR1 is LNHDA and CDR2 is SQIVND (reference sequence). V was shortened by 5 bases and J by 6 bases, with 13 bases between the two germline ends. This CDR3 contains 14 residues. CDR3 in amino acids: CASSSPGKAGELFF. CDR3 DNA: TGTGCCAGTAGTTCCCCGGGAAAGGCCGGGGAGCTGTTTTTT.

A remark on this clone: Its ends do not fully match the called genes, so a read error is possible. The V and J genes are TRBV30 and TRBJ1-2, with a possible D match to TRBD1 (5 bases). CDR1 and CDR2 from the germline V gene are GTSNPN and SVGIG (reference sequence). The CDR3 is 16 residues long. The CDR3 reads CAGRGGDSWSNYGYTF. CDR3 DNA: TGTGCCGGGAGGGGCGGGGACTCTTGGAGTAACTATGGCTACACCTTC.

The J gene is TRBJ2-1, the V gene TRBV29-1; 12 positions match TRBD2. Germline lookup yields CDR1 SQVTM and CDR2 ANQGSEA. The CDR3 length is 14 residues. The junction had 5 bases not matched to a gene; V was cut back by 6 bases and J by 5 bases. Written as DNA, the CDR3 is TGCAGCGTGGTAAGACTAGCGGGAGACAATGAGCAGTTCTTC. It translates to CSVVRLAGDNEQFF.

The rearrangement links TRBV7-9 to TRBJ2-7; perhaps TRBD2 as D (6 bases). The CDR3 loop spans 15 amino acids. V lost 2 bases, J lost 2 bases, and 13 bases lay in between. Germline V gives CDR1 SEHNR, CDR2 FQNEAQ (reference sequence). CDR3 amino acids: CASSLIGGGTYEQYV. The CDR3, as DNA: TGTGCCAGCAGCTTAATCGGGGGAGGAACCTACGAGCAGTACGTC.

The gene calls are TRBV29-1 and TRBJ2-5; perhaps TRBD1 as D (6 bases). Germline V lookup: CDR1 SQVTM, CDR2 ANQGSEA. V was shortened by 5 bases and J by 1 base, with 8 bases between the two germline ends. The CDR3 runs 12 residues. As DNA, the CDR3 is TGCAGCGTTCGACAGGCCCAAGAGACCCAGTACTTC. Translation: CSVRQAQETQYF.

The rearrangement uses TRBV30 and TRBJ2-5; 12 bases are shared with TRBD2. The V gene's germline CDR1 is GTSNPN and CDR2 SVGIG (reference sequence). There are 19 residues in the CDR3. V shed 0 bases and J 5 bases; nucleotides not matched to a gene: 16. Here the CDR3 DNA reads TGTGCCTGGAGTGTAATCAGGGCGACTAGCGGGAGTGCAGCTGAGACCCAGTACTTC. Protein: CAWSVIRATSGSAAETQYF.

This clone was picked up a small number of times. V and J are TRBV5-1 and TRBJ2-7, with D possibly being TRBD1 (6 bases). The CDR3 has 14 residues. Germline loops: CDR1 SGHRS, CDR2 YFSETQ. Trimming took 0 bases from V and 3 from J, leaving 10 bases between them. The CDR3 sequence: CASSLEQGSYEQYV. For the CDR3, the DNA is TGCGCCAGCAGCTTGGAACAGGGAAGCTACGAGCAGTACGTC.

This clone was counted between two and nine times. The chain joins TRBV11-2 to TRBJ2-7; D is unclear. This CDR3 has 12 amino acids. The ends were cut back, 2 bases at V and 3 bases at J, with 5 bases in the middle. The germline V gene has CDR1 SGHAT and CDR2 FQNNGV. CDR3 loop: CASSLPYYEQYF. The CDR3 DNA is TGTGCCAGCAGCTTACCCTACTACGAGCAGTACTTC.

This clone was counted only a few times. V and J are TRBV5-1 and TRBJ1-2; maybe TRBD1 (6 bases). The CDR3 loop spans 14 amino acids. Trimming removed 2 bases from V and 5 bases from J, with 13 bases in between. CDR1 is SGHRS, CDR2 YFSETQ, per germline. CDR3 coding DNA: TGCGCCAGCAGCTTCTTGACAGGAGGTTATGGCTACACCTTC. Its translation: CASSFLTGGYGYTF.

In this sample, this clone turned up a few times. This chain connects TRBV9 to TRBJ2-4, with 8 bases fitting TRBD1. The germline CDR1 and CDR2 sequences are SGDLS and YYNGEE. The CDR3 sequence is 13 residues long. The trim removed 5 bases at V and 8 bases at J, leaving 6 bases unmatched. CDR3 coding DNA: TGTGCCAGCAGTGCGGACAGGGAGTACATTCAGTACTTC. Translating gives CASSADREYIQYF. Variable domain in full (rest from reference TRBV9 and TRBJ2-4): DSGVTQTPKHLITATGQRVTLRCSPRSGDLSVYWYQQSLDQGLQFLIQYYNGEERAKGNILERFSAQQFPDLHSELNLSSLELGDSALYFCASSADREYIQYFGAGTRLSVL.

The chain uses TRBV5-1 and TRBJ2-3; D may be TRBD2 (6 bases). The germline gives CDR1 SGHRS, CDR2 YFSETQ. The CDR3 sequence is 16 residues long. Trimming stripped 0 bases from V and 5 bases from J, with 16 bases between. The CDR3 is CASSLGREAGRDTQYF. CDR3 DNA: TGCGCCAGCAGCTTGGGCCGGGAAGCGGGTAGAGATACGCAGTATTTT.

The CDR3 DNA sequence: TGCAGCGTTGGACTAGCGGGAGTATTCTTC. It translates to CSVGLAGVFF. This chain connects TRBV29-1 to TRBJ2-1; 12 bases align to TRBD2. Germline-derived CDR1 and CDR2 are SQVTM and ANQGSEA. The V gene end was trimmed by 4 bases and the J gene end by 16 bases; junction bases not matched to a gene: 2. This CDR3 contains 10 residues.

This clone was observed a handful of times. The CDR3 sequence is CASRTGQGPWETQYF. CDR3 bases: TGTGCCAGCAGAACGGGACAGGGACCTTGGGAGACCCAGTACTTC. The chain joins TRBV28 to TRBJ2-5, with 9 bases identical to TRBD1. Trimming removed 6 bases from V and 5 bases from J; junction bases left unmatched: 10. The CDR3 has 15 amino acids. Germline V lookup: CDR1 MDHEN, CDR2 SYDVKM.

In its sample, this clone was seen a few times. The rearrangement uses TRBV9 and TRBJ2-3, with 8 nucleotides matching TRBD2. The CDR3 extends over 16 amino acids. Germline V gene sequence: CDR1 SGDLS, CDR2 YYNGEE. Trimming cost V 4 bases and J 0 bases; bases outside gene matches: 7. The CDR3 DNA reads as TGTGCCAGCAGCACCCGACTAGCGCCTAGCACAGATACGCAGTATTTT. It encodes CASSTRLAPSTDTQYF.

The table lists this clone with a few counts. J is TRBJ2-5 and V is TRBV19, with TRBD2 matching 7 bases. The junction had 13 bases not matched to a gene; V was cut back by 3 bases and J by 6 bases. The CDR3 sequence is 16 residues long. CDR1 LNHDA and CDR2 SQIVND come from the germline V gene (reference sequence). This chain's CDR3 is CASSIRWDAGEKTQYF. In nucleotides, the CDR3 is TGTGCCAGTAGTATTCGGTGGGACGCGGGAGAAAAGACCCAGTACTTC.